This paragraph reports one TCR beta chain. What it recognizes is unknown. The source of the sample is a study of graft-versus-host responses after intestinal transplantation. This CDR3 region has 17 residues. CDR1 and CDR2 from the germline V gene are SEHNR and FQNEAQ (reference sequence). V dropped 3 bases and J dropped 6; count of bases not matched to a gene: 9. Clones were sequenced by immunoSEQ multiplex PCR, and TCRdb holds only the in-frame ones, with some missing. Among some 140,000 clones listed, around 90% were seen once. Here the sequenced sample was unstimulated CD4+ T cells sorted from spleen or lymph node cells, taken before intestinal transplant. V and J are TRBV7-9 and TRBJ2-3, with 13 bases lining up with TRBD2. This clonotype was obtained from a human donor who received an intestinal transplant. The CDR3 is CASSFLGLAGDGDTQYF. The CDR3 DNA reads as TGTGCCAGCAGCTTCCTCGGACTAGCGGGAGACGGTGATACGCAGTATTTT.